The 8 T cell receptor beta chains below come from one sample, sequenced in a study of identical twins. TCRdb reprocessed the 5' RACE reads with MiXCR, giving one entry per CDR3 protein. The sample yields a few hundred thousand distinct CDR3 sequences, 9.5% to 15% seen once. These same data were also listed under a study on yellow fever vaccine responses in identical twins.

Sequences were obtained from memory (CD45RO+) T cells sorted from blood. The source of these receptors is a woman between 18 and 30 years old in good health.

This sequence joins TRBV7-9 and TRBJ1-1, with a tentative D call TRBD1 (6 bases). This CDR3 spans 16 amino acids. V was shortened by 4 bases and J by 5 bases, with 20 bases between the two germline ends. CDR1 is SEHNR, CDR2 FQNEAQ, per germline (reference sequence). CDR3 in amino acids: CASSSPGLRGGTEAFF. CDR3 bases: TGTGCCAGCAGCTCCCCCGGGCTAAGAGGGGGGACTGAAGCTTTCTTT.

The V and J genes are TRBV5-1 and TRBJ2-2; 9 nucleotides match TRBD2. Trimming cost V 4 bases and J 4 bases; bases outside gene matches: 11. The CDR3 sequence is 17 residues long. Germline CDR1 reads SGHRS; CDR2 reads YFSETQ. CDR3 sequence: CASSLALAGRGTGELFF. In DNA, the CDR3 is TGCGCCAGCAGCCTGGCGCTAGCGGGACGAGGCACCGGGGAGCTGTTTTTT.

This clonotype has more than one count but fewer than ten. The chain recombines TRBV14 with TRBJ2-1; D is unclear. The CDR3 totals 17 residues. V lost 0 bases, J lost 0 bases, and 12 bases lay in between. The germline CDR1 and CDR2 sequences are SGHDN and FVKESK. The chain's CDR3 is CASSQDKAGSSYNEQFF. The CDR3 bases are TGTGCCAGCAGCCAAGATAAGGCAGGAAGCTCCTACAATGAGCAGTTCTTC.

The sample holds a few counts of this clonotype. The V and J genes are TRBV7-2 and TRBJ2-1, with a tentative D call TRBD1 (6 bases). The CDR3 is 14 amino acids. Germline-derived CDR1 and CDR2 are SGHTA and FQGNSA. V lost 1 base and J lost 7, with 11 bases in between. This CDR3 is CASSLVFRGNEQFF. In DNA form, the CDR3 reads TGTGCCAGCAGCTTAGTTTTCAGGGGTAATGAGCAGTTCTTC.

This CDR3 is CASGISGASTDTQYF. CDR3 bases: TGTGCCAGCGGGATTAGCGGGGCGAGCACAGATACGCAGTATTTT. V is TRBV12-3 or TRBV12-4 and J is TRBJ2-3, with 8 bases identical to TRBD2. V dropped 8 bases and J dropped 0; count of bases not matched to a gene: 7. There are 15 residues in the CDR3.

This clonotype was detected many times. The chain uses TRBV20-1 and TRBJ2-7, with a weak D call TRBD1 (6 bases). Trimming pared 5 bases from V and 3 bases from J, leaving 20 bases between. This CDR3 region has 15 residues. Per germline, CDR1 DFQATT and CDR2 SNEGSKA (reference sequence). In nucleotides, the CDR3 is TGCAGTGCTTACGGGGATCGCGAGGGGGACTACGAGCAGTACTTC. Protein sequence: CSAYGDREGDYEQYF.

This chain uses TRBV30 with TRBJ1-3; TRBD1 might be the D (6 bases). The germline V gene has CDR1 GTSNPN and CDR2 SVGIG (reference sequence). V dropped 5 bases and J dropped 2 bases, with 13 bases sitting between them. This CDR3 is 14 amino acids long. Here the CDR3 DNA reads TGTGCCTGGGGAACAGGGACCCCTGGAAACACCATATATTTT. Protein sequence: CAWGTGTPGNTIYF.

The CDR3: CASSVDSAGGSGNEKLFF. For the CDR3, the DNA is TGTGCCAGCAGCGTAGACTCGGCAGGGGGCTCGGGAAATGAAAAACTGTTTTTT. The J gene is TRBJ1-4, the V gene TRBV9; TRBD1 matches at 8 bases. The CDR3 extends over 18 amino acids. CDR1 and CDR2 (germline): SGDLS, YYNGEE. V was pared by 0 bases and J by 5 bases, with 12 bases of the junction left unmatched.